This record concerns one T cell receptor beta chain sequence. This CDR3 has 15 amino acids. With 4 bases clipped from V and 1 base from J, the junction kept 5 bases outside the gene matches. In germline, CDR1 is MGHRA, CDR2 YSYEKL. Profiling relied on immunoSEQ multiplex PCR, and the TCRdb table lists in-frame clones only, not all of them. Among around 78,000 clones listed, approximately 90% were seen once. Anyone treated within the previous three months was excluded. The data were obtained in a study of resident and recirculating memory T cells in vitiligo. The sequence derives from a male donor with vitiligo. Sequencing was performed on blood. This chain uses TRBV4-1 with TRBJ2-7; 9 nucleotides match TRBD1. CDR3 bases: TGCGCCAGCAGCCGACCGGGACAGGGTTCCTACGAGCAGTACTTC. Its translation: CASSRPGQGSYEQYF.